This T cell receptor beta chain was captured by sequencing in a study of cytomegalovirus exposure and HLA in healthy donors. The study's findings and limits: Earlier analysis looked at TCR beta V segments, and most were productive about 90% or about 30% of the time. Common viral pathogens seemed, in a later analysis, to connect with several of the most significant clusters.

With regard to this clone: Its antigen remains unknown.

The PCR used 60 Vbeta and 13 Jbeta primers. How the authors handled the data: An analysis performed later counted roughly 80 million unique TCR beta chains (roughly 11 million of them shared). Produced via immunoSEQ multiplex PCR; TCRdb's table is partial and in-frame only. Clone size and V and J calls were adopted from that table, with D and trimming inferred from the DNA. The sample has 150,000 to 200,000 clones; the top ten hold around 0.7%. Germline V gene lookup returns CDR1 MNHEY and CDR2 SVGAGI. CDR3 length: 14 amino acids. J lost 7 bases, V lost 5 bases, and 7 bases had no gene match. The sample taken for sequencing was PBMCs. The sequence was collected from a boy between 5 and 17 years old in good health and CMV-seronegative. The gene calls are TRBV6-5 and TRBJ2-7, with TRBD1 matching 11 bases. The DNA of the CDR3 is TGTGCCAGCAGTGCTGGACAGGGGGCTCGGGAGCAGTACTTC. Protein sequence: CASSAGQGAREQYF.